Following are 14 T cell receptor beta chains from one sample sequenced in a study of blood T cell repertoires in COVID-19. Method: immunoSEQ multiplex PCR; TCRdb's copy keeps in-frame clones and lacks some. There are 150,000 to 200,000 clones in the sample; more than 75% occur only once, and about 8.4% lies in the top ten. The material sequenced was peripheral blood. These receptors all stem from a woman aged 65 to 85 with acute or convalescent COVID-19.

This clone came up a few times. The CDR3 coding sequence is TGTGCCATCAGTGACATCACCTACGAGCAGTACTTC. It translates to CAISDITYEQYF. The chain uses TRBV10-3 and TRBJ2-7; D is undetermined. The germline V gene encodes CDR1 ENHRY and CDR2 SYGVKD. CDR3 size: 12 residues. Trimming pared 3 bases from V and 2 bases from J, leaving 5 bases between.

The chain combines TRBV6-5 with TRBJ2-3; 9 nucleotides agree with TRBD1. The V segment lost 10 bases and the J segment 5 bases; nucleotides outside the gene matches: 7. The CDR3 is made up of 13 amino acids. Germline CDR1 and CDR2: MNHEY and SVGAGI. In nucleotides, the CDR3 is TGTGCCACAGGGACAGGGCGGATAGATACGCAGTATTTT. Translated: CATGTGRIDTQYF.

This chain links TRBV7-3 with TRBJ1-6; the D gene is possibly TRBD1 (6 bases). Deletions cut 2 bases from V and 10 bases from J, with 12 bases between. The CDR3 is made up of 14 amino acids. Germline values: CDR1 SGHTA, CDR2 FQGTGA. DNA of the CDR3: TGTGCCAGCAGCTTAGGACAGAGAGCATCACCCCTCCACTTT. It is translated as CASSLGQRASPLHF.

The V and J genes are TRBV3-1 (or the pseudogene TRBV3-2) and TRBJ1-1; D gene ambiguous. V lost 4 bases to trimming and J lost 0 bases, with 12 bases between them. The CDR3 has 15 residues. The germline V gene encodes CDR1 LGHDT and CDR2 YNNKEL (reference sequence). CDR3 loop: CASSPSPGMNTEAFF. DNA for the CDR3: TGTGCCAGCAGCCCAAGTCCGGGGATGAACACTGAAGCTTTCTTT.

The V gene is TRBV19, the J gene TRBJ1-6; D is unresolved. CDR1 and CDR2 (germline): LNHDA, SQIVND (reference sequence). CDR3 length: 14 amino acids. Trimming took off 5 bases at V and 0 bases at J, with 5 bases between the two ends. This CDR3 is CASSEGSYNSPLHF. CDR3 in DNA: TGTGCCAGTAGTGAGGGCTCCTATAATTCACCCCTCCACTTT.

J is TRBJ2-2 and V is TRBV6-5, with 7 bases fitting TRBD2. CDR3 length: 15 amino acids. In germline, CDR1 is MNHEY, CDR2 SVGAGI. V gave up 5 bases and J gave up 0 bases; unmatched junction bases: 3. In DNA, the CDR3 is TGTGCCAGCAGTCGAGGGACTACGAACACCGGGGAGCTGTTTTTT. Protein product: CASSRGTTNTGELFF.

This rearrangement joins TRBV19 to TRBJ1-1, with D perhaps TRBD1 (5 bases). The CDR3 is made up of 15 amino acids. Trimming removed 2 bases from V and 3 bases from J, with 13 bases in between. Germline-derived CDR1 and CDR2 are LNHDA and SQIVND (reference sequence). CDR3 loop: CASSIWASGYTEAFF. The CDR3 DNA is TGTGCCAGTAGTATATGGGCGTCAGGGTACACTGAAGCTTTCTTT.

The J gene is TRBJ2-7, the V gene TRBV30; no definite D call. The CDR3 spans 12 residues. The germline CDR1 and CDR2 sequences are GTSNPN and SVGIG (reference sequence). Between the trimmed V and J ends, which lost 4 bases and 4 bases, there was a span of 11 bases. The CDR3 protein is CAWTTSGYEQYF. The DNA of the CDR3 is TGTGCCTGGACTACCTCGGGTTACGAGCAGTACTTC.

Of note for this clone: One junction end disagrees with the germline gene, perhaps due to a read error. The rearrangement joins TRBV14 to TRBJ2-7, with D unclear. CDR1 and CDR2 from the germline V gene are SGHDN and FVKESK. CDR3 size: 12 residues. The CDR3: CASGQVTYEQYF. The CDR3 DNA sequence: TGTGCCAGCGGCCAAGTAACCTACGAGCAGTACTTC.

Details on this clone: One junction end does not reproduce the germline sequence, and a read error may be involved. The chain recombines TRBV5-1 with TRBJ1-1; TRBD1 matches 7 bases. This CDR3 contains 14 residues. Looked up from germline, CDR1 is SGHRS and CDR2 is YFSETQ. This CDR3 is CASTLGQMNTEAFF. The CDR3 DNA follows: TGCGCCAGCACCTTGGGACAGATGAACACTGAAGCTTTCTTT. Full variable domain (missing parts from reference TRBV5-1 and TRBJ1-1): KAGVTQTPRYLIKTRGQQVTLSCSPISGHRSVSWYQQTPGQGLQFLFEYFSETQRNKGNFPGRFSGRQFSNSRSEMNVSTLELGDSALYLCASTLGQMNTEAFFGQGTRLTVV.

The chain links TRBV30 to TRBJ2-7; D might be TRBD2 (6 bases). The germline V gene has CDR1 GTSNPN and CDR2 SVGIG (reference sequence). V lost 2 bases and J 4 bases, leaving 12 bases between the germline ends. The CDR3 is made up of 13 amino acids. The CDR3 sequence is CAWSFRGTYEQYF. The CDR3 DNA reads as TGTGCCTGGAGTTTCCGCGGGACGTACGAGCAGTACTTC. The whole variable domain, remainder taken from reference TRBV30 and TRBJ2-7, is SQTIHQWPATLVQPVGSPLSLECTVEGTSNPNLYWYRQAAGRGLQLLFYSVGIGQISSEVPQNLSASRPQDRQFILSSKKLLLSDSGFYLCAWSFRGTYEQYFGPGTRLTVT.

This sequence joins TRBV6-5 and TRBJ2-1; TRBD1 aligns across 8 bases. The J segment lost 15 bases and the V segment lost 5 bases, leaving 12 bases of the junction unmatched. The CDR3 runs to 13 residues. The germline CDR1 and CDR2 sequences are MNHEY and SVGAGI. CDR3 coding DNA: TGTGCCAGCAGTCCCTCCGGACAGGGTACGCGGTTCTTC. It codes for CASSPSGQGTRFF.

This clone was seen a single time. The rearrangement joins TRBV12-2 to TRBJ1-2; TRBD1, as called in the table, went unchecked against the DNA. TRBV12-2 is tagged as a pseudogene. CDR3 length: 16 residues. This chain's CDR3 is CASRLAGQFKNYGYTF. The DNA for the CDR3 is TGTGCAAGTCGCTTAGCGGGACAGTTTAAAAACTATGGCTACACCTTC.

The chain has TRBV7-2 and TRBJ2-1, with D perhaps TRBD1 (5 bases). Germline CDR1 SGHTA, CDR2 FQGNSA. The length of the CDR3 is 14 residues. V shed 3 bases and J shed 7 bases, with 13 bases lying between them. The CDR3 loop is CASSFAGSWNEQFF. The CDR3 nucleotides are TGTGCCAGCAGCTTTGCAGGGTCGTGGAATGAGCAGTTCTTC.